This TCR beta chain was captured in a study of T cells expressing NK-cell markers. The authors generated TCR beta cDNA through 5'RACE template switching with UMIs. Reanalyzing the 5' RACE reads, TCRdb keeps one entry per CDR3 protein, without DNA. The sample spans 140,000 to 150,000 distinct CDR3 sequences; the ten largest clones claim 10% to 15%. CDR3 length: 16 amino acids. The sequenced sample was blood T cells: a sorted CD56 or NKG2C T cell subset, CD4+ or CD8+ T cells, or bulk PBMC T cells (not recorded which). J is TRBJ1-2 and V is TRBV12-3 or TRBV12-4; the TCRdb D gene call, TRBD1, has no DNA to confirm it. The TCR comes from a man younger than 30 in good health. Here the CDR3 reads CASSPNQGQGFYGYTF.